Below are 20 T cell receptor beta chains sequenced from a single sample in a study of T-cell reconstitution after alpha-beta-depleted transplantation in children. TCRbeta library preparation incorporated unique molecular identifiers. TCRdb used MiXCR to reprocess the PCR reads, holding one entry per CDR3 protein. Of under 750,000 distinct CDR3 sequences listed, about 23% are singletons. This sample comprised PBMCs, mostly from graft donor cells, obtained 360 days after TCRalphabeta/CD19-depleted stem cell transplant. All receptors come from a boy under three years old who had a stem cell transplant for acute myeloid leukemia, so the T cells may come from the graft donor.

The V call is TRBV5-1, the J call TRBJ2-3; a possible D gene is TRBD2 (6 bases). Per germline, CDR1 SGHRS and CDR2 YFSETQ. The CDR3 extends over 14 amino acids. V gave up 2 bases and J gave up 5 bases, with 12 bases separating them. The CDR3 loop reads CASSFPGLKDTQYF. CDR3 nucleotide sequence: TGCGCCAGCAGCTTTCCGGGACTCAAAGATACGCAGTATTTT.

The J gene is TRBJ2-1, the V gene TRBV4-3; perhaps TRBD1 as D (6 bases). The CDR3 runs 16 residues. V lost 2 bases and J lost 2, with 13 bases in between. CDR1 is LGHNA and CDR2 is YSLEER in the germline V gene. CDR3 residues: CASSQFRGYTYNEQFF. CDR3 DNA sequence: TGCGCCAGCAGCCAATTCAGGGGTTATACCTACAATGAGCAGTTCTTC.

The chain employs TRBV13 and TRBJ1-3; D ambiguous. The germline gives CDR1 PRHDT, CDR2 FYEKMQ (reference sequence). With 1 base removed from V and 4 bases from J, the gap between germline ends came to 5 bases. This CDR3 spans 13 amino acids. CDR3 DNA: TGTGCCAGCAGCTTAGAATCGGGAAACACCATATATTTT. It yields the protein CASSLESGNTIYF. The whole variable domain, filled in from reference TRBV13 and TRBJ1-3, reads AAGVIQSPRHLIKEKRETATLKCYPIPRHDTVYWYQQGPGQDPQFLISFYEKMQSDKGSIPDRFSAQQFSDYHSELNMSSLELGDSALYFCASSLESGNTIYFGEGSWLTVV.

The chain is built from TRBV15 and TRBJ2-1; 9 bases agree with TRBD2. The CDR3 totals 14 residues. Germline V lookup: CDR1 LNHNV, CDR2 YYDKDF (reference sequence). V gave up 4 bases and J gave up 9 bases; unmatched junction bases: 7. The CDR3 DNA follows: TGTGCCACCAGCAAACGCGGGGGGGGCTTTGAGCAGTTCTTC. Residues: CATSKRGGGFEQFF.

This clonotype has ten or more counts. The chain couples TRBV27 to TRBJ2-1, with D perhaps matching TRBD1 or TRBD2 (5 bases each). This CDR3 is built from 12 residues. Trimming took off 3 bases at V and 12 bases at J, with 12 bases between the two ends. Germline CDR1 reads MNHEY; CDR2 reads SMNVEV (reference sequence). CDR3 protein: CASSFTGTGQFF. The CDR3 DNA follows: TGTGCCAGCAGTTTCACCGGGACGGGGCAGTTCTTC.

The gene calls are TRBV27 and TRBJ1-2; 7 positions match TRBD1. The ends lost 5 bases at V and 8 bases at J; junction bases unmatched: 8. This CDR3 contains 13 residues. Germline assignment: CDR1 MNHEY and CDR2 SMNVEV (reference sequence). For the CDR3, the DNA is TGTGCCAGCAGTCGACAGGGAACGGGGGGCTACACCTTC. Its protein is CASSRQGTGGYTF.

The chain links TRBV6-5 to TRBJ1-4; no clear D gene. Trimming cost V 2 bases and J 6 bases, with 7 bases left between them. The CDR3 consists of 13 residues. Germline V gene lookup returns CDR1 MNHEY and CDR2 SVGAGI. The CDR3 protein is CASSYGWDEKLFF. CDR3 DNA sequence: TGTGCCAGCAGTTACGGCTGGGATGAAAAACTGTTTTTT.

The rearrangement joins TRBV12-3 or TRBV12-4 to TRBJ2-1; weak D call: TRBD2 (7 bases). V lost 1 base, J lost 8 bases, and 21 bases lay in between. The length of the CDR3 is 17 residues. CDR3 nucleotide sequence: TGTGCCAGCAGTTTAGAGAGTAGGGCAGGGAGGGGGGATGAGCAGTTCTTC. Amino acids: CASSLESRAGRGDEQFF.

V and J are TRBV6-5 and TRBJ1-2; unclear D gene. There are 14 residues in the CDR3. Germline lookup yields CDR1 MNHEY and CDR2 SVGAGI. The V and J ends lost 2 bases and 3 bases respectively, with 10 bases between them. CDR3: CASSYVGSDYGYTF. The CDR3, as DNA: TGTGCCAGCAGTTACGTGGGGTCCGACTATGGCTACACCTTC.

This clonotype was seen more than once but under ten times. For the CDR3, the DNA is TGCGCCAGCAGCTTGGCCCAACAGGCTCACGAGACCCAGTACTTC. Amino acid sequence: CASSLAQQAHETQYF. V gene TRBV5-1 combines with J gene TRBJ2-5; D is possibly TRBD1 (5 bases). Trimming took off 0 bases at V and 5 bases at J, with 14 bases between the two ends. The CDR3 covers 15 residues. In germline, CDR1 is SGHRS, CDR2 YFSETQ.

This clonotype has more than one count but fewer than ten. The CDR3 DNA sequence: TGTGCCAGCAGTCCTACAGGGGCGGGGGATCAGCCCCAGCATTTT. Its protein is CASSPTGAGDQPQHF. V gene TRBV6-1 combines with J gene TRBJ1-5; 7 bases align to TRBD1. There are 15 residues in the CDR3. V lost 5 bases and J lost 5; bases outside the gene matches: 9. The V gene's germline CDR1 is MNHNS and CDR2 SASEGT.

This chain links TRBV9 with TRBJ2-3; 7 bases are shared with TRBD1. The CDR3 contains 16 residues. The V and J ends lost 0 bases and 4 bases, in that order; junction bases with no gene match: 8. The germline gives CDR1 SGDLS, CDR2 YYNGEE. The CDR3: CASSVAEQGIADTQYF. The CDR3 bases are TGTGCCAGCAGCGTAGCTGAACAGGGGATTGCAGATACGCAGTATTTT. Using reference TRBV9 and TRBJ2-3 for the parts outside the CDR3, the full variable domain is DSGVTQTPKHLITATGQRVTLRCSPRSGDLSVYWYQQSLDQGLQFLIQYYNGEERAKGNILERFSAQQFPDLHSELNLSSLELGDSALYFCASSVAEQGIADTQYFGPGTRLTVL.

The rearrangement links TRBV7-2 to TRBJ2-2, with TRBD2 matching 8 bases. The CDR3 runs to 17 residues. Per germline, CDR1 SGHTA and CDR2 FQGNSA. With 5 bases clipped from V and 3 bases from J, the junction kept 11 bases outside the gene matches. CDR3 region: CASSASSGSIHTGELFF. CDR3 coding DNA: TGTGCCAGCAGCGCTTCTAGCGGGTCCATTCACACCGGGGAGCTGTTTTTT.

A few counts support this clonotype. The rearrangement joins TRBV12-3 or TRBV12-4 to TRBJ2-4; 9 bases are shared with TRBD1. The V gene end was trimmed by 5 bases and the J gene end by 5 bases; junction bases not matched to a gene: 7. This CDR3 contains 15 residues. CDR3 protein: CASSLTGTGQNIQYF. CDR3 nucleotides: TGTGCCAGCAGTCTTACCGGGACAGGGCAAAACATTCAGTACTTC.

There are a few counts of this clonotype. The genes are TRBV20-1 and TRBJ1-3; D is ambiguous. This CDR3 spans 11 amino acids. Germline V gene sequence: CDR1 DFQATT, CDR2 SNEGSKA (reference sequence). The V end was cut by 2 bases, the J end by 3 bases, with 2 bases between. CDR3 sequence: CSARFGNTIYF. In DNA form, the CDR3 reads TGCAGTGCTAGATTTGGAAACACCATATATTTT.

This rearrangement joins TRBV29-1 to TRBJ1-1, with a possible D match to TRBD1 (5 bases). CDR3 size: 14 residues. Trimming pared 4 bases from V and 1 base from J, leaving 13 bases between. Germline CDR1 is SQVTM and CDR2 is ANQGSEA. The CDR3 coding sequence is TGCAGCGTTGTGTTGTGGGACCCGAACACTGAAGCTTTCTTT. Translating it yields CSVVLWDPNTEAFF.

In this sample, this clonotype turned up many times. The chain uses TRBV5-1 and TRBJ2-2, with D maybe TRBD1 (5 bases). Germline lookup yields CDR1 SGHRS and CDR2 YFSETQ. The CDR3 spans 15 residues. Trimming took off 1 base at V and 0 bases at J, with 7 bases between the two ends. The chain's CDR3 is CASSLTGANTGELFF. The CDR3 DNA follows: TGCGCCAGCAGCTTGACAGGCGCGAACACCGGGGAGCTGTTTTTT.

The sample holds many counts of this clonotype. The chain joins TRBV20-1 to TRBJ1-3; D unresolved. There are 15 residues in the CDR3. Germline values: CDR1 DFQATT, CDR2 SNEGSKA (reference sequence). Trimming cost V 0 bases and J 6 bases, with 15 bases left between them. The CDR3 loop reads CSARDRVNGPNTIYF. The CDR3 nucleotides read TGCAGTGCTAGAGACCGGGTGAACGGGCCAAACACCATATATTTT.

This clonotype has at least ten counts. The genes are TRBV20-1 and TRBJ2-3, with D perhaps matching TRBD2 (5 bases). This CDR3 region has 13 residues. Germline CDR1 DFQATT, CDR2 SNEGSKA (reference sequence). V lost 5 bases, J lost 1 base, and 10 bases lay in between. The CDR3, as DNA: TGCAGTGCTCAGCGGCTCCGCACAGATACGCAGTATTTT. It yields the protein CSAQRLRTDTQYF.

The sample holds a few counts of this clonotype. The rearrangement joins TRBV7-9 to TRBJ2-1, with a weak D call TRBD2 (7 bases). V lost 1 base to trimming and J lost 8 bases, with 12 bases between them. Germline loops: CDR1 SEHNR, CDR2 FQNEAQ (reference sequence). The CDR3 extends over 14 amino acids. The CDR3 DNA reads as TGTGCCAGCAGCTTAGTCGGGGGGCCGGATGAGCAGTTCTTC. Residues: CASSLVGGPDEQFF.